This TCR beta chain was profiled in a study of blood T cell repertoires in COVID-19. Overall study context: The origin of the acute and convalescent COVID-19 samples was the United States, Italy and Spain.

Seattle participants joined during active infection and were tracked over time. The assay was immunoSEQ multiplex PCR, and TCRdb's table has in-frame clones only and misses some. The sample carries tens of thousands of clones, around 91% recorded once. Germline CDR1 is LNHDA and CDR2 is SQIVND (reference sequence). V lost 3 bases and J 0 bases, leaving 11 bases between the germline ends. The CDR3 is 15 amino acids. The rearrangement links TRBV19 to TRBJ1-2; no clear D gene. Sequenced: peripheral blood. The source of this sequence is a woman aged 55 to 70 with COVID-19, enrolled during active disease. The DNA of the CDR3 is TGTGCCAGTAGTATTGGCGGGAGAGCTAACTATGGCTACACCTTC. Its translation is CASSIGGRANYGYTF.